A single sample gave rise to the 27 T cell receptor beta chains below, sequenced in a study of breast tumors, draining lymph nodes, adjacent tissues. Axillary draining lymph nodes of breast cancer patients supplied the node samples. Each CDR3 protein is one row after TCRdb ran MiXCR on the multiplex PCR reads. The repertoire includes about 140,000 distinct CDR3 sequences, about 30% of them detected once, and approximately 2.3% sits in the top ten. Sequenced: axillary lymph node tissue. These receptors came from a female donor with breast cancer. Some clones in this sample may be carry-over from other donors' samples.

This clonotype occurred many times. This sequence joins TRBV7-3 and TRBJ2-3; 9 nucleotides match TRBD2. With 1 base clipped from V and 8 bases from J, the junction kept 7 bases outside the gene matches. The length of the CDR3 is 15 residues. Germline CDR1 is SGHTA and CDR2 is FQGTGA. The CDR3 reads CASSLSASGAGTQYF. Here the CDR3 DNA reads TGTGCCAGCAGCTTAAGTGCTAGCGGGGCTGGTACGCAGTATTTT.

This clonotype was recorded many times. The rearrangement joins TRBV28 to TRBJ2-3; TRBD1 might be the D (5 bases). The germline V and J ends were trimmed by 7 bases and 8 bases, with 10 bases remaining between them. The CDR3 length is 11 residues. CDR1 MDHEN and CDR2 SYDVKM come from the germline V gene. The CDR3 DNA is TGTGCCAGCACCGACAGAATTACGCAGTATTTT. Translated, it gives CASTDRITQYF. The full variable domain, rest sourced from reference TRBV28 and TRBJ2-3, is DVKVTQSSRYLVKRTGEKVFLECVQDMDHENMFWYRQDPGLGLRLIYFSYDVKMKEKGDIPEGYSVSREKKERFSLILESASTNQTSMYLCASTDRITQYFGPGTRLTVL.

This rearrangement joins TRBV19 to TRBJ2-2, with D possibly TRBD1 on 6 matching bases. Trimming left V 9 bases short and J 5 bases short, with 16 bases between. Germline V gives CDR1 LNHDA, CDR2 SQIVND (reference sequence). The CDR3 consists of 14 residues. This chain's CDR3 is CASNTGSETGELFF. Here the CDR3 DNA reads TGTGCCAGCAATACAGGGTCGGAGACCGGGGAGCTGTTTTTT.

Ten or more counts support this clonotype. The rearrangement joins TRBV11-3 to TRBJ2-3, with D perhaps TRBD2 (5 bases). The germline gives CDR1 SGHNT, CDR2 YENEEA. The V end lost 1 base, the J end lost 4 bases, and 9 bases lay between the germline ends. The CDR3 length is 14 residues. The CDR3 loop reads CASSLALAPDTQYF. The CDR3 nucleotides are TGTGCCAGCAGCTTAGCCCTAGCCCCAGATACGCAGTATTTT.

This clonotype was observed at least ten times. The chain couples TRBV19 to TRBJ1-5; no firm D call. V shed 7 bases and J shed 7 bases, with 14 bases lying between them. This CDR3 has 13 residues. Germline lookup yields CDR1 LNHDA and CDR2 SQIVND (reference sequence). CDR3 bases: TGTGCCAGTACCGAACCCGGCTACCAGCCCCAGCATTTT. Its protein product is CASTEPGYQPQHF.

This chain joins TRBV7-2 and TRBJ2-3; D is unclear. Germline values: CDR1 SGHTA, CDR2 FQGNSA. The length of the CDR3 is 13 residues. Trimming pared 1 base from V and 6 bases from J, leaving 8 bases between. The CDR3: CASSLDEADTQYF. Here the CDR3 DNA reads TGTGCCAGCAGCTTAGACGAGGCGGATACGCAGTATTTT.

This clonotype showed up many times. The chain uses TRBV12-3 or TRBV12-4 and TRBJ2-3; TRBD2 agrees at 7 bases. V was pared by 5 bases and J by 0 bases, with 5 bases of the junction left unmatched. CDR3 size: 15 residues. As DNA, the CDR3 is TGTGCCAGCAGTAAAAGGGGAGGGAGCACAGATACGCAGTATTTT. Its protein is CASSKRGGSTDTQYF.

V gene TRBV29-1 combines with J gene TRBJ2-7; D is perhaps TRBD2 (6 bases). There are 13 residues in the CDR3. V was trimmed by 5 bases and J by 2 bases, leaving 13 bases between them. The V gene's germline CDR1 is SQVTM and CDR2 ANQGSEA. The CDR3 sequence is CSVTGTLPYEQYF. The CDR3 DNA is TGCAGCGTTACCGGGACTCTCCCCTACGAGCAGTACTTC.

This clonotype was found many times. One end of the junction varies from germline; a read error may be responsible. The rearrangement joins TRBV6-5 to TRBJ2-7; 9 bases match TRBD1. This CDR3 comprises 17 residues. CDR1 and CDR2 from the germline V gene are MNHEY and SVGAGI. Here the CDR3 reads CASSHSSTGGPGSEQYF. The CDR3 bases are TGTGCCAGCAGTCACTCCTCGACAGGGGGGCCGGGGAGCGAGCAGTACTTC.

This clonotype was counted ten times or more. The CDR3 loop is CASSLGTGKVAQYF. CDR3 nucleotide sequence: TGTGCCAGCAGCCTCGGGACAGGGAAGGTTGCCCAGTACTTC. The chain joins TRBV11-2 to TRBJ2-5, with TRBD1 identical over 9 bases. Germline CDR1 is SGHAT and CDR2 is FQNNGV. Losses at the gene ends were 5 bases for V and 9 bases for J; bases not matched to a gene: 10. The CDR3 is 14 amino acids.

A note on this clonotype: The missing conserved phenylalanine or tryptophan at the end of this CDR3 makes a read error likely. The genes are TRBV7-7 and TRBJ2-5; weak D call: TRBD2 (5 bases). Germline loops: CDR1 SSHAT, CDR2 FNYEAQ (reference sequence). The CDR3 has 14 residues. The CDR3 here is CASSLNRAGETQYL. The CDR3 nucleotides are TGTGCTAGCAGCTTAAACCGGGCGGGAGAGACCCAGTACCTC.

The sample holds many counts of this clonotype. The chain links TRBV7-2 to TRBJ1-2, with D tentatively TRBD1 (6 bases). The CDR3 is 15 residues long. Trimming stripped 2 bases from V and 4 bases from J, with 14 bases between. Per the germline V gene, CDR1 is SGHTA and CDR2 is FQGNSA. Written as DNA, the CDR3 is TGTGCCAGCAGCTTATACAGGGACATGGGCTATGGCTACACCTTC. It specifies CASSLYRDMGYGYTF.

The sample holds many counts of this clonotype. The rearrangement links TRBV27 to TRBJ2-1; no definite D call. The CDR3 is 14 residues long. Trimming left V 2 bases short and J 9 bases short, with 14 bases between. Germline CDR1 is MNHEY and CDR2 is SMNVEV (reference sequence). The CDR3 bases are TGTGCCAGCAGTTTAGGGGTCAGTTTGGGTGAGCAGTTCTTC. Protein product: CASSLGVSLGEQFF.

The rearrangement joins TRBV24-1 to TRBJ1-2; a possible D gene is TRBD1 (5 bases). This CDR3 is 16 amino acids long. With 2 bases removed from V and 1 base from J, the gap between germline ends came to 13 bases. Germline V gene data show CDR1 as KGHDR and CDR2 as SFDVKD. The DNA for the CDR3 is TGTGCCACCAGTGATTCCCCTCGCGGGGGTAACTATGGCTACACCTTC. As protein: CATSDSPRGGNYGYTF.

This sequence joins TRBV6-6 and TRBJ1-1; 8 bases align to TRBD1. There are 13 residues in the CDR3. Trimming removed 6 bases from V and 6 bases from J; junction bases left unmatched: 6. Germline V gene data show CDR1 as MNHNY and CDR2 as SVGAGI (reference sequence). The CDR3 loop is CASRQQGEAEAFF. CDR3 sequence (DNA): TGTGCCAGCAGACAACAGGGGGAAGCTGAAGCTTTCTTT.

This clonotype was picked up many times. The chain employs TRBV29-1 and TRBJ2-7; tentatively, D is TRBD2 (6 bases). Between the trimmed V and J ends, which lost 4 bases and 3 bases, there was a span of 10 bases. The CDR3 runs to 12 residues. Germline values: CDR1 SQVTM, CDR2 ANQGSEA. For the CDR3, the DNA is TGCAGCGTTGTCTGGGGGGACTACGAGCAGTACTTC. Residues: CSVVWGDYEQYF.

This clonotype was counted ten times or more. The V call is TRBV12-3 or TRBV12-4, the J call TRBJ1-6; possibly TRBD1 for D (6 bases). There are 13 residues in the CDR3. The germline V and J ends were trimmed by 5 bases and 12 bases, with 14 bases remaining between them. The CDR3 DNA reads TGTGCCAGCAGTATAACAGGGCCGGGACCCCTCCACTTT. This codes for CASSITGPGPLHF.

The chain has TRBV18 and TRBJ1-1, with 7 bases matching TRBD1. J gave up 1 base and V 3 bases, and 5 bases lay outside the gene matches. The CDR3 extends over 15 amino acids. The germline V gene has CDR1 KGHSH and CDR2 LQKENI. This CDR3 is CASSPRDSSNTEAFF. The CDR3 DNA reads as TGTGCCAGCTCACCTAGGGACAGCTCGAACACTGAAGCTTTCTTT.

This clonotype occurred many times. The J gene is TRBJ1-6, the V gene TRBV18; a weak D match, TRBD1 (5 bases). V lost 0 bases to trimming and J lost 6 bases, with 6 bases between them. Germline CDR1 reads KGHSH; CDR2 reads LQKENI. This CDR3 has 14 residues. CDR3 nucleotide sequence: TGTGCCAGCTCACCACCGGGGGGTAATTCACCCCTCCACTTT. Translating gives CASSPPGGNSPLHF.

This clonotype was counted at least ten times. V is TRBV6-1 and J is TRBJ1-2; D may be TRBD1 (6 bases). Germline CDR1 MNHNS, CDR2 SASEGT. V dropped 5 bases and J dropped 4 bases, with 23 bases sitting between them. The CDR3 is 17 residues long. The DNA of the CDR3 is TGTGCCAGCAGTAGGGGGAAGAGGGGGGAATATGGCTATGGCTACACCTTC. Translated, it gives CASSRGKRGEYGYGYTF.

This clonotype was recorded many times. CDR3 sequence reads: CATSSQGANPEAFF. CDR3 in DNA: TGTGCCACCAGCAGTCAGGGGGCGAACCCCGAAGCTTTCTTT. The chain employs TRBV15 and TRBJ1-1, with 8 bases identical to TRBD1. The CDR3 is made up of 14 amino acids. The V gene end was trimmed by 3 bases and the J gene end by 8 bases; junction bases not matched to a gene: 8. The germline V gene has CDR1 LNHNV and CDR2 YYDKDF (reference sequence).

The gene calls are TRBV6-1 and TRBJ1-1; tentatively, D is TRBD1 (5 bases). Trimming took 6 bases from V and 5 from J, leaving 16 bases between them. Germline V gene lookup returns CDR1 MNHNS and CDR2 SASEGT. There are 14 residues in the CDR3. CDR3 in amino acids: CASRELQGRTEAFF. For the CDR3, the DNA is TGTGCCAGCAGGGAACTCCAGGGTCGAACTGAAGCTTTCTTT.

The genes are TRBV20-1 and TRBJ1-3; D ambiguous. The germline V and J ends were trimmed by 1 base and 1 base, with 23 bases remaining between them. The CDR3 is made up of 19 amino acids. Per germline, CDR1 DFQATT and CDR2 SNEGSKA (reference sequence). CDR3 nucleotide sequence: TGCAGTGCTAGAGTCCCCCGCACCGCGGCAGCCACTTCTGGAAACACCATATATTTT. It is translated as CSARVPRTAAATSGNTIYF.

In its sample, this clonotype was seen many times. The chain recombines TRBV18 with TRBJ2-2; D ambiguous. CDR3 length equals 15 residues. The V gene's germline CDR1 is KGHSH and CDR2 LQKENI. V shed 6 bases and J shed 6 bases, with 17 bases lying between them. CDR3 loop: CASSRSGRWAGELFF. The CDR3 region has the DNA TGTGCCAGCTCGCGTTCTGGACGGTGGGCCGGGGAGCTGTTTTTT. Complete variable domain (other parts from reference TRBV18 and TRBJ2-2): NAGVMQNPRHLVRRRGQEARLRCSPMKGHSHVYWYRQLPEEGLKFMVYLQKENIIDESGMPKERFSAEFPKEGPSILRIQQVVRGDSAAYFCASSRSGRWAGELFFGEGSRLTVL.

In its sample, this clonotype was seen many times. CDR3 residues: CSASGEDTQYF. The CDR3 nucleotides are TGCAGTGCTAGTGGGGAAGATACGCAGTATTTT. V is TRBV20-1 and J is TRBJ2-3; D unresolved. The CDR3 sequence is 11 residues long. Germline V gives CDR1 DFQATT, CDR2 SNEGSKA (reference sequence). V gave up 3 bases and J gave up 5 bases, with 6 bases separating them.

This chain joins TRBV20-1 and TRBJ2-5, with 9 bases that match TRBD2. The CDR3 is made up of 13 amino acids. Trimming at V came to 4 bases and at J to 0 bases, leaving 0 bases not matched to a gene. CDR1 is DFQATT, CDR2 SNEGSKA, per germline (reference sequence). CDR3 DNA: TGCAGTGCTAAGCGGGGGGACCAAGAGACCCAGTACTTC. Encoded protein: CSAKRGDQETQYF.

The CDR3 reads CASSQDTGATGANVLTF. CDR3 nucleotide sequence: TGTGCCAGCAGCCAAGATACAGGGGCGACTGGGGCCAACGTCCTGACTTTC. This chain links TRBV7-9 with TRBJ2-6; 7 bases fit TRBD1. The CDR3 extends over 17 amino acids. Germline V gene data show CDR1 as SEHNR and CDR2 as FQNEAQ (reference sequence). V lost 5 bases and J lost 2; bases outside the gene matches: 9.